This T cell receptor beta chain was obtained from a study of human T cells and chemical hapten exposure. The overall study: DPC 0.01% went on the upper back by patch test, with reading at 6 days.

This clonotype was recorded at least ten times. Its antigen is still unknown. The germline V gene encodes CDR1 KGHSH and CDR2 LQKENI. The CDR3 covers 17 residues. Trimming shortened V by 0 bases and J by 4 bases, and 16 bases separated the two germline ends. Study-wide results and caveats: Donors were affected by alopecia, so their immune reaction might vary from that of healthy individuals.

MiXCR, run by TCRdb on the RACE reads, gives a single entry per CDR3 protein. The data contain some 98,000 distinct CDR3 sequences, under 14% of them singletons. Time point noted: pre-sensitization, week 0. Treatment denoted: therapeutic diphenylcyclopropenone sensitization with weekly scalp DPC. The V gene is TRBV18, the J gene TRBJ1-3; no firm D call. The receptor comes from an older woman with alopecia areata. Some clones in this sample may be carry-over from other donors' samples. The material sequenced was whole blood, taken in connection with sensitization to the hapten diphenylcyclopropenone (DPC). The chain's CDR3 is CASSPPNGAGVGNTIYF. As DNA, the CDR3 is TGTGCCAGCTCACCACCGAACGGTGCCGGTGTCGGAAACACCATATATTTT.